The rows below give T cell receptor beta chains drawn from one sample of a study of blood T cell repertoires in COVID-19. Generated by immunoSEQ multiplex PCR, the TCRdb table keeps only in-frame clones and is missing some. The sample includes about 390,000 clones, roughly 89% of them seen just once. Sequencing was done on a sample of PBMCs or T cells enriched from blood (not recorded which). These receptors all come from a woman between 50 and 59 years old who had recovered from COVID-19. The CDR3 runs from the conserved cysteine through the conserved F or W. D genes are given only for firm matches. Clone size is stated in some rows and not others, as once, few, many or a class when expanded.

D gene,J gene,V gene,clone size,CDR3 protein,CDR3 DNA
-,TRBJ2-1,TRBV6-2/TRBV6-3,-,CASSFTGTSPSEQFF,TGTGCCAGCAGTTTTACCGGGACTTCCCCTTCGGAGCAGTTCTTC
TRBD1,TRBJ2-1,TRBV9,few,CASSSPGQGRNEQFF,TGTGCCAGCAGCAGTCCGGGACAGGGGAGGAATGAGCAGTTCTTC
TRBD1,TRBJ1-5,TRBV4-1,-,CASSPSQVQGIQPQHF,TGCGCCAGCAGCCCATCCCAAGTACAGGGGATCCAGCCCCAGCATTTT
-,TRBJ1-2,TRBV27,-,CASSLSPGMSGYTF,TGTGCCAGCAGTTTATCTCCGGGGATGAGTGGCTACACCTTC
-,TRBJ2-1,TRBV7-2,-,CASNLGGGRNEQFF,TGTGCCAGCAACCTCGGAGGTGGAAGGAATGAGCAGTTCTTC
-,TRBJ1-4,TRBV4-1,-,CASRKTSERDEKLFF,TGCGCCAGCAGGAAAACTAGCGAGAGGGATGAAAAACTGTTTTTT
TRBD2,TRBJ2-5,TRBV6-2/TRBV6-3,-,CASSAGGGLYQETQYF,TGTGCCAGCAGTGCGGGGGGCGGGCTGTACCAAGAGACCCAGTACTTC
-,TRBJ1-2,TRBV4-3,-,CASSQDRLEANGYTF,TGCGCCAGCAGCCAAGATAGGTTAGAAGCGAATGGCTACACCTTC
-,TRBJ1-4,TRBV19,-,CASSILIPEEKLFF,TGTGCCAGTAGTATCTTGATCCCGGAGGAAAAACTGTTTTTT
TRBD1,TRBJ1-6,TRBV5-8,-,CASSPGTGDVSSYNSPLHF,TGTGCCAGCAGCCCGGGCACAGGGGATGTAAGCTCCTATAATTCACCCCTCCACTTT
-,TRBJ1-5,TRBV7-2,-,CASSLFEGNQPQHF,TGTGCCAGCAGCTTATTTGAGGGAAATCAGCCCCAGCATTTT
TRBD1,TRBJ1-2,TRBV28,-,CASRALGQGDYGYTF,TGTGCCAGCAGGGCCTTGGGGCAGGGGGACTATGGCTACACCTTC
-,TRBJ2-2,TRBV29-1,-,CSAARGTGELFF,TGCAGCGCCGCCCGGGGCACCGGGGAGCTGTTTTTT
TRBD1,TRBJ2-2,TRBV6-5,-,CASSFRQGAYTGELFF,TGTGCCAGCAGTTTCCGACAGGGGGCCTACACCGGGGAGCTGTTTTTT
-,TRBJ2-5,TRBV10-3,once,CAISEKDRLEVEETQYF,TGTGCCATCAGTGAGAAGGACCGACTAGAGGTCGAAGAGACCCAGTACTTC